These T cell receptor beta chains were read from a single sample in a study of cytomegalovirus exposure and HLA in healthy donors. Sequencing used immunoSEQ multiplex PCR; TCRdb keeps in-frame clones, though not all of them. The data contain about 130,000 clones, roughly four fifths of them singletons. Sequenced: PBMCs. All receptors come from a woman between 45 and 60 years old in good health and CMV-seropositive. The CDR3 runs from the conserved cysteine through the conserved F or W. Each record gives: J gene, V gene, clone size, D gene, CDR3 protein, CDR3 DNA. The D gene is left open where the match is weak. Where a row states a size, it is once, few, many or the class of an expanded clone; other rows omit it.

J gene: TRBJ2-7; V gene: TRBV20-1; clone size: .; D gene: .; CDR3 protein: CSAPRGPLWYF; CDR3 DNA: TGCAGTGCTCCCCGAGGGCCCTTGTGGTACTTC
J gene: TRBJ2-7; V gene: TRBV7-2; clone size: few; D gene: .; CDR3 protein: CASSLDTYEQYF; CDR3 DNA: TGTGCCAGCAGCCTAGACACCTACGAGCAGTACTTC
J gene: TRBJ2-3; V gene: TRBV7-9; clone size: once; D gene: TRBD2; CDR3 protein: CASSFGLAGTDTQYF; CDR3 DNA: TGTGCCAGCAGCTTCGGACTAGCGGGCACAGATACGCAGTATTTT
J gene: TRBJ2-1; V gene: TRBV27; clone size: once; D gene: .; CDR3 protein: CASSLIPSGSYNEQFF; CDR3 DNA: TGTGCCAGCAGTTTAATACCTTCGGGCTCCTACAATGAGCAGTTCTTC
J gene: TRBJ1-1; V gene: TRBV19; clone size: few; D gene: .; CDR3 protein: CASIAQLNTEAFF; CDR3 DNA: TGTGCCAGTATTGCACAACTGAACACTGAAGCTTTCTTT
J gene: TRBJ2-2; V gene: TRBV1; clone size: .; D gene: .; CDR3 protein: CTSSQDRGPRNTGELFF; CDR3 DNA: TGCACCAGCAGCCAAGATCGAGGCCCGCGGAACACCGGGGAGCTGTTTTTT
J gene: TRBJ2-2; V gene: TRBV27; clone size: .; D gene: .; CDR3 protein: CASSLLPRLTPFTGELFF; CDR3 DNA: TGTGCCAGCAGTTTATTACCGCGGCTAACCCCGTTTACCGGGGAGCTGTTTTTT
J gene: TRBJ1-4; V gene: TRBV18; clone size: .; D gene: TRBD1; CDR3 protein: CASSPRTTGATNEKLFF; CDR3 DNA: TGTGCCAGCTCACCACGCACAACAGGGGCAACTAATGAAAAACTGTTTTTT
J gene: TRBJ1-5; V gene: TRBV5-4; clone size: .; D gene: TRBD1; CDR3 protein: CASSSGTAQPQHF; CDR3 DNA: TGTGCCAGCAGCTCGGGGACAGCTCAGCCCCAGCATTTT
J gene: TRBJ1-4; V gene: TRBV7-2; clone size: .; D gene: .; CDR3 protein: CASSLAKTATNEKLFF; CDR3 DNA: TGTGCCAGCAGCTTAGCCAAAACGGCAACTAATGAAAAACTGTTTTTT
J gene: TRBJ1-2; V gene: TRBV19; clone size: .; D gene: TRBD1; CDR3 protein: CASIDRDRAGYTF; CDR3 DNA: TGTGCCAGTATAGACCGGGACAGGGCTGGCTACACCTTC
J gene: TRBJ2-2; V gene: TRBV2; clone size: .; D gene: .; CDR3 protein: CASGLFTGELFF; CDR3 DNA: TGTGCCAGCGGACTGTTCACCGGGGAGCTGTTTTTT
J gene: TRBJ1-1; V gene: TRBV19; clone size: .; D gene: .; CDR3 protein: CASTGGVGEAFF; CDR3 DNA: TGTGCCAGTACTGGGGGCGTCGGTGAAGCTTTCTTT
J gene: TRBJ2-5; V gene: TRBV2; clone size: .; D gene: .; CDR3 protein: CASSDGGRETQYF; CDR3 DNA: TGTGCCAGCAGTGATGGTGGGAGGGAGACCCAGTACTTC
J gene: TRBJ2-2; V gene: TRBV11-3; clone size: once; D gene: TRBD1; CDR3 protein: CASSPRDRNTGELFF; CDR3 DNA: TGTGCCAGCAGCCCCCGGGACAGGAACACCGGGGAGCTGTTTTTT
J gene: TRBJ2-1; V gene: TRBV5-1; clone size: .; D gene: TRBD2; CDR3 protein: CASSLQRGSHSEQFF; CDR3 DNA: TGCGCCAGCAGCTTGCAGCGGGGGTCCCACTCTGAGCAGTTCTTC
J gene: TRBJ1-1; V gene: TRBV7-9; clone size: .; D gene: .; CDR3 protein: CASTGGMNTEAFF; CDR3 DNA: TGTGCCAGCACGGGGGGGATGAACACTGAAGCTTTCTTT
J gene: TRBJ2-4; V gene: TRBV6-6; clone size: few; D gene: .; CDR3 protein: CASRTLAKNIQYF; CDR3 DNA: TGTGCCAGCAGGACACTAGCCAAAAACATTCAGTACTTC
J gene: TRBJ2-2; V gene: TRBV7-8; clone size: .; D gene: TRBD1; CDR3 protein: CASSTQLGQGGTGELFF; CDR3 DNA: TGTGCCAGCAGCACCCAGTTGGGACAGGGTGGCACCGGGGAGCTGTTTTTT
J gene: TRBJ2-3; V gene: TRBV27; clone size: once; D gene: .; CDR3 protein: CASSLDSLDTQYF; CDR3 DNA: TGTGCCAGCAGCCTAGACAGTCTAGATACGCAGTATTTT
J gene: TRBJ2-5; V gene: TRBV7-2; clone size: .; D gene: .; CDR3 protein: CASSLLPRGFQETQYF; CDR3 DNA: TGTGCCAGCAGCTTACTACCTAGAGGTTTCCAAGAGACCCAGTACTTC
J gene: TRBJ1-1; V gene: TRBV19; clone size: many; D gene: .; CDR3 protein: CASSMTGHTEAFF; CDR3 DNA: TGTGCCAGTAGTATGACAGGTCACACTGAAGCTTTCTTT
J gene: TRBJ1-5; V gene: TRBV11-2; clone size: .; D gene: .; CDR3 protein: CASSLATGSNQPQHF; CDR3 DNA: TGTGCCAGCAGCTTAGCCACAGGGAGCAATCAGCCCCAGCATTTT
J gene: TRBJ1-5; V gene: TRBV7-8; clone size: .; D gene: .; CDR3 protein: CASSPRMGGYSNQPQHF; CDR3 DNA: TGTGCCAGCAGCCCAAGAATGGGGGGGTATAGCAATCAGCCCCAGCATTTT
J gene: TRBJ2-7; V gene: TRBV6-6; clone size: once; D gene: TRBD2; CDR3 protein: CASRLSGGSYEQYF; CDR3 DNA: TGTGCCAGCAGACTTAGCGGGGGCTCCTACGAGCAGTACTTC
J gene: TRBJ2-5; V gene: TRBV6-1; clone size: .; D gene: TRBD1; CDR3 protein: CASREPRTGWGQETQYF; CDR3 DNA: TGTGCCAGCAGGGAACCCAGGACAGGCTGGGGGCAAGAGACCCAGTACTTC
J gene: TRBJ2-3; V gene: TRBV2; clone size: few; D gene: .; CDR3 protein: CASAKTRDTQYF; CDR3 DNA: TGTGCCAGCGCAAAGACTAGGGATACGCAGTATTTT
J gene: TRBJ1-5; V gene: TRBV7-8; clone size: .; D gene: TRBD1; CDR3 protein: CASSPDRDQPQHF; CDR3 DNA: TGTGCCAGCAGCCCGGACAGGGATCAGCCCCAGCATTTT
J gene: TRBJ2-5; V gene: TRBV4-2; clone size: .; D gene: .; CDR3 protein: CASSQDPEGLQETQYF; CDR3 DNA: TGTGCCAGCAGCCAAGATCCGGAGGGGCTCCAAGAGACCCAGTACTTC
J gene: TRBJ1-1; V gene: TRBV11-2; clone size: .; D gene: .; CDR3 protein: CASSLAGLPNTEAFF; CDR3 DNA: TGTGCCAGCAGCTTGGCGGGACTCCCGAACACTGAAGCTTTCTTT
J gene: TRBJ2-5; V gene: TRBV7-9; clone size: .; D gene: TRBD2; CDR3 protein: CASSQHAGTSRQETQYF; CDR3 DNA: TGTGCCAGCAGCCAGCACGCCGGGACTAGTCGGCAAGAGACCCAGTACTTC
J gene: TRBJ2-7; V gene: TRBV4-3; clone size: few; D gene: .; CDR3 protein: CASSHLGLRGEGEQYF; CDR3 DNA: TGCGCCAGCAGCCATCTGGGGTTACGCGGGGAAGGCGAGCAGTACTTC
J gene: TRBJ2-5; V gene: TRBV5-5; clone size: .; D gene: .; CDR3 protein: CASSLGRAQETQYF; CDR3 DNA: TGTGCCAGCAGCTTGGGGCGGGCCCAAGAGACCCAGTACTTC
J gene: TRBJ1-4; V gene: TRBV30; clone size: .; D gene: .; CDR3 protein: CAGTQGIDEKLFF; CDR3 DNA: TGTGCCGGTACCCAGGGAATAGACGAAAAACTGTTTTTT
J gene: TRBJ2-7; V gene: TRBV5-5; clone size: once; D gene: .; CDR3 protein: CASSLDSDEQYF; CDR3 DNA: TGTGCCAGCAGCTTGGACTCTGACGAGCAGTACTTC
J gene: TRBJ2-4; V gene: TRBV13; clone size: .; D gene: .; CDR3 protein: CASSSGIAKNIQYF; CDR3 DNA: TGTGCCAGCAGTTCAGGGATCGCCAAAAACATTCAGTACTTC
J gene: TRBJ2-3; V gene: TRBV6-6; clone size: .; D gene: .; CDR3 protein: CASSVRGPDTQYF; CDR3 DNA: TGTGCCAGCAGTGTCAGGGGCCCAGATACGCAGTATTTT
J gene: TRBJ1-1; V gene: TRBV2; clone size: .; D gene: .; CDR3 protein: CASDAGTLGRDTEAFF; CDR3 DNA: TGTGCCAGCGATGCCGGGACTTTGGGGCGGGACACTGAAGCTTTCTTT
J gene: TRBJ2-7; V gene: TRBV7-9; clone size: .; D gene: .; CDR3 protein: CSSSHRAAPRGEQYF; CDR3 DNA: TGTTCCAGCAGCCATAGGGCCGCTCCCCGCGGGGAGCAGTACTTC
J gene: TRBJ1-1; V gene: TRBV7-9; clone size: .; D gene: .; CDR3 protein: CASSSSRDSRNTEAFF; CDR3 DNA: TGTGCCAGCAGCTCATCCCGGGACTCGAGAAACACTGAAGCTTTCTTT
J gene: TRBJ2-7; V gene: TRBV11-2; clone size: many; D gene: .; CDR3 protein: CASSSQGEVQYF; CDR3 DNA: TGTGCCAGCAGCTCCCAGGGGGAGGTGCAGTACTTC
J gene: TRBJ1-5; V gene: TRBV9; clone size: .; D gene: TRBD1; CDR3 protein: CASSAGGTFGQPQHF; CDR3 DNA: TGTGCCAGCAGCGCAGGGGGGACCTTCGGTCAGCCCCAGCATTTT
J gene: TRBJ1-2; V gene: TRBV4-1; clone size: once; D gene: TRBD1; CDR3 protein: CASSAGTGAIGGYTF; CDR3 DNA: TGCGCCAGCAGCGCGGGGACAGGGGCCATTGGGGGCTACACCTTC
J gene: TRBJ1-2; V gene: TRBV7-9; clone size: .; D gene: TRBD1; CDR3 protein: CASSLGGRIMTGTYGYTF; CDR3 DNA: TGTGCCAGCAGCTTAGGAGGGAGAATTATGACAGGGACCTATGGCTACACCTTC
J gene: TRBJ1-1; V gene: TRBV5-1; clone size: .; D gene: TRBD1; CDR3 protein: CASARDSGTEAFF; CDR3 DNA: TGCGCCAGCGCCCGGGACAGTGGCACTGAAGCTTTCTTT
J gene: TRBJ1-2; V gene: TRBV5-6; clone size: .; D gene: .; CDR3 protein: CASSPGAPGGGYTF; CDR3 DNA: TGTGCCAGCAGCCCAGGGGCGCCCGGGGGGGGCTACACCTTC
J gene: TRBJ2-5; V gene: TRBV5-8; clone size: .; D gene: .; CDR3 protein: CASSLMAAPETQYF; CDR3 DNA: TGTGCCAGCAGCTTGATGGCGGCGCCGGAGACCCAGTACTTC
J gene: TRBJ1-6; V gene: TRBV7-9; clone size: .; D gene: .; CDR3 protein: CASSYGLGDSPLHF; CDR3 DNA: TGTGCCAGCAGCTATGGCCTGGGCGATTCACCCCTCCACTTT
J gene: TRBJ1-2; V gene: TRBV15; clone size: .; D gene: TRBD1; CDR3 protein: CATSRGTGENKGYTF; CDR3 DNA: TGTGCCACCAGCAGAGGGACAGGGGAGAATAAGGGCTACACCTTC
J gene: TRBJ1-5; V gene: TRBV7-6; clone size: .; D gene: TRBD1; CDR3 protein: CASSFGPQGGSNQPQHF; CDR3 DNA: TGTGCCAGCAGCTTTGGACCCCAGGGGGGTAGCAATCAGCCCCAGCATTTT
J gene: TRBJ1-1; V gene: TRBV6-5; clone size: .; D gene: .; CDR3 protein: CASSHRQPKNTEAFF; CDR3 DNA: TGTGCCAGCAGTCACCGACAGCCTAAGAACACTGAAGCTTTCTTT
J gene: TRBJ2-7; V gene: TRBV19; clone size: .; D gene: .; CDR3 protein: CASSIGSGAIYEQYF; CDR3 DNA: TGTGCCAGTAGTATAGGGTCAGGGGCGATCTACGAGCAGTACTTC
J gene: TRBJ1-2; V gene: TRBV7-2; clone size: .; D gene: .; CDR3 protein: CASSPGGGNYGYTF; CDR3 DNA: TGTGCCAGCAGCCCGGGAGGGGGTAACTATGGCTACACCTTC
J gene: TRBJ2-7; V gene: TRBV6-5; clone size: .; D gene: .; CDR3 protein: CASSSSSRSSYEQYF; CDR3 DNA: .